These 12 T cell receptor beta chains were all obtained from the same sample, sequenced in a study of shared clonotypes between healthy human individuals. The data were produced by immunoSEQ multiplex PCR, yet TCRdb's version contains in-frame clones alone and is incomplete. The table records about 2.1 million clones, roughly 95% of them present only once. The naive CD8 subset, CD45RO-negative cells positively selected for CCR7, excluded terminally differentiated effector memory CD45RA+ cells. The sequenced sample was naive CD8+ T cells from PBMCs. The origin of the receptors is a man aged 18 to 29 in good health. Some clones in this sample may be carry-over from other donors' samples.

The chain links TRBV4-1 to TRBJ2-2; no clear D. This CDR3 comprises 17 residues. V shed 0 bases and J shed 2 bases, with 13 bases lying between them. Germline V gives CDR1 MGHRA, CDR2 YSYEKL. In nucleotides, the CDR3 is TGCGCCAGCAGCCAAGACCGGACCGTACTAAACACCGGGGAGCTGTTTTTT. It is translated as CASSQDRTVLNTGELFF.

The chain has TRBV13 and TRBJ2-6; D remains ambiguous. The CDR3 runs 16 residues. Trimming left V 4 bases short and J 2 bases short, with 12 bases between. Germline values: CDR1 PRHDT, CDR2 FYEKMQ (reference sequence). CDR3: CASSSLPEAGANVLTF. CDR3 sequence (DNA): TGTGCCAGCAGCTCCCTCCCAGAGGCTGGGGCCAACGTCCTGACTTTC.

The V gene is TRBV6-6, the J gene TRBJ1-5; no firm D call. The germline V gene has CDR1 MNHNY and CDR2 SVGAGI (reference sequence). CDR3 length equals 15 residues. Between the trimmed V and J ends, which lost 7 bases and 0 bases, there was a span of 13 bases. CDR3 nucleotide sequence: TGTGCCAGCACCCCGGCGGCTTATAGCAATCAGCCCCAGCATTTT. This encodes CASTPAAYSNQPQHF.

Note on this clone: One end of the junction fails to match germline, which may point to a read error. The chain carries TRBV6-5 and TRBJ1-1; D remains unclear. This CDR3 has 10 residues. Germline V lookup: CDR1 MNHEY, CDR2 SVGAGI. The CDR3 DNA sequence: TGCGCTCTGGGCGGTGGTGAAGCTTTCTTT. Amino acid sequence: CALGGGEAFF.

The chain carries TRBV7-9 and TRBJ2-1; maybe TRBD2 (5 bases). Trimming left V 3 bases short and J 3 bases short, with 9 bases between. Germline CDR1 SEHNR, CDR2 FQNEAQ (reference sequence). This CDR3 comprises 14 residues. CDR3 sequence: CASSFTGIYNEQFF. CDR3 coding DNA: TGTGCCAGCAGCTTCACCGGGATCTACAATGAGCAGTTCTTC.

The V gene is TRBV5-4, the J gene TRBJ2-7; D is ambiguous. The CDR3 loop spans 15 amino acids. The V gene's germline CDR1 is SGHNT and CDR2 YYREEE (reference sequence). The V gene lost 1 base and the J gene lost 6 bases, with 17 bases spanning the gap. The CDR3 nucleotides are TGTGCCAGCAGCTTGTCCAGCGAGCGTCTCAGCGAGCAGTACTTC. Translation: CASSLSSERLSEQYF. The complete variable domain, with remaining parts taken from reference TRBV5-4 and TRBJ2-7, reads ETGVTQSPTHLIKTRGQQVTLRCSSQSGHNTVSWYQQALGQGPQFIFQYYREEENGRGNFPPRFSGLQFPNYSSELNVNALELDDSALYLCASSLSSERLSEQYFGPGTRLTVT.

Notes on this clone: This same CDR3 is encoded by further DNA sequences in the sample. The CDR3 DNA follows: TGCGCCAGCAGCCAGGAAGGCCACGAGCAGTACTTC. This translates into CASSQEGHEQYF. The chain combines TRBV4-1 with TRBJ2-7; D is uncertain. CDR3 length: 12 residues. V gave up 3 bases and J gave up 5 bases, with 8 bases separating them. CDR1 is MGHRA, CDR2 YSYEKL, per germline.

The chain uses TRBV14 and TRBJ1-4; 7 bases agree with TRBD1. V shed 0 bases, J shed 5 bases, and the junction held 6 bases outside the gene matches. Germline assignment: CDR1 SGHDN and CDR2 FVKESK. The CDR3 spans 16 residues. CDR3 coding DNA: TGTGCCAGCAGCCAAGACGCAGGGGGGCCAAATGAAAAACTGTTTTTT. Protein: CASSQDAGGPNEKLFF.

This chain's CDR3 is CASSLGRGGDTQYF. The CDR3 DNA follows: TGTGCCAGCAGCTTAGGCAGGGGTGGGGATACGCAGTATTTT. V is TRBV7-7 and J is TRBJ2-3, with D maybe TRBD1 (6 bases). This CDR3 comprises 14 residues. Trimming shortened V by 1 base and J by 6 bases, and 11 bases separated the two germline ends. Germline V gene lookup returns CDR1 SSHAT and CDR2 FNYEAQ (reference sequence).

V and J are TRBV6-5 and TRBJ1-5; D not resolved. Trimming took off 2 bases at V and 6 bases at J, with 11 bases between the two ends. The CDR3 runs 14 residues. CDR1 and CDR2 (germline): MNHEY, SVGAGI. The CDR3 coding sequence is TGTGCCAGCAGTTACACCCAACAAGGTCAGCCCCAGCATTTT. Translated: CASSYTQQGQPQHF.

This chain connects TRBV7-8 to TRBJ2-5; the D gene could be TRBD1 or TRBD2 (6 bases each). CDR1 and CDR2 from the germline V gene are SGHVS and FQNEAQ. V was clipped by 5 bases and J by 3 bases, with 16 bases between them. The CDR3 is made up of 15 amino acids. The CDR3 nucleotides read TGTGCCAGCAGCAACCGGGGGCGCGGAGAAGAGACCCAGTACTTC. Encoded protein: CASSNRGRGEETQYF.

The CDR3 is CASSPPPGTGLTEGYEQYF. The DNA of the CDR3 is TGTGCCAGCAGCCCGCCCCCCGGGACAGGCCTCACCGAGGGTTACGAGCAGTACTTC. The chain uses TRBV7-9 and TRBJ2-7; 8 nucleotides agree with TRBD1. This CDR3 comprises 19 residues. J was trimmed by 4 bases and V by 5 bases; bases with no gene match: 22. Germline loops: CDR1 SEHNR, CDR2 FQNEAQ (reference sequence).